The clone carrying this T cell receptor (beta chain) was picked up a small number of times. Produced via immunoSEQ multiplex PCR; TCRdb's table is partial and in-frame only. Among roughly 560,000 clones, approximately 78% were seen once, and the ten largest hold more than 0.01%. This CDR3 is built from 19 residues. V was clipped by 0 bases and J by 3 bases; unmatched bases: 11. Germline values: CDR1 MNHNS, CDR2 SASEGT. This entry is derived from a study of shared T cell receptors in the human thymus. These records were also assigned to another study, of human thymus T cells. That work contributes: Thymic resections from corrective heart surgery supplied the tissue.

This clonotype was sampled from a boy under two years old with a congenital heart defect. Sequenced input: thymocytes. The genes are TRBV6-1 and TRBJ2-2; TRBD1 matches 9 bases. Here the CDR3 DNA reads TGTGCCAGCAGTGAAGCGATTATGGGACAGGGATCGGACACCGGGGAGCTGTTTTTT. Protein sequence: CASSEAIMGQGSDTGELFF.